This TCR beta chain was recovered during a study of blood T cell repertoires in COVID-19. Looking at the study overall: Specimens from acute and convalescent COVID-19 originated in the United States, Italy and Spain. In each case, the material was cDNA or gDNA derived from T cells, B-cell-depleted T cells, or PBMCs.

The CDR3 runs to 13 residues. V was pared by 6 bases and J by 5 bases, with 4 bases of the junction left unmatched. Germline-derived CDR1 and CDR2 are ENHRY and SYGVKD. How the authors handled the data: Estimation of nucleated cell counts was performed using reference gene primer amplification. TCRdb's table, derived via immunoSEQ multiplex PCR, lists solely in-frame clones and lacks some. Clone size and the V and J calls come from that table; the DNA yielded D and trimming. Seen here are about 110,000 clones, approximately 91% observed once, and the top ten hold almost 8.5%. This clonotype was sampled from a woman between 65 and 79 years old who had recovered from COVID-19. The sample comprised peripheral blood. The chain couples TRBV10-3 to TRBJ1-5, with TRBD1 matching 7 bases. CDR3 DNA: TGTGCCATCAGAGAGGGGGCTGATCAGCCCCAGCATTTT. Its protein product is CAIREGADQPQHF.